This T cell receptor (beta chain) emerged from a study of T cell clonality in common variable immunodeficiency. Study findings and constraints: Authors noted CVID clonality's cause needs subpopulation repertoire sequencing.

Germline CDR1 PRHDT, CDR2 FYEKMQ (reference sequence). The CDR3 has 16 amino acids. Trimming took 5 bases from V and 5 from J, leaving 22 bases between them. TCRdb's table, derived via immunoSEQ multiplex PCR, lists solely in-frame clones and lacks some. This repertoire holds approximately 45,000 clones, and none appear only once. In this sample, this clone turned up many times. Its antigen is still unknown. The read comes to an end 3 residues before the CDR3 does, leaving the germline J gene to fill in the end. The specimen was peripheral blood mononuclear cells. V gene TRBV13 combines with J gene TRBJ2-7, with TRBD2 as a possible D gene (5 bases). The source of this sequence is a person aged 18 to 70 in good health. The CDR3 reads CASSPYGKPLGDEQYF. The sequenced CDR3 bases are TGTGCCAGCAGCCCCTATGGGAAACCCCTCGGGGACGAG.